The 9 T cell receptor beta chains presented below share a single source sample, sequenced in a study of OX40 agonist ivuxolimab in advanced cancers. Libraries were prepared by immunoSEQ multiplex PCR; TCRdb keeps only in-frame clonotypes and omits some of them. The sample includes about 68,000 clones, approximately 86% of them seen just once. The sample consisted of CD4+ or CD8+ T cells sorted from blood, taken in a trial of the OX40 agonist ivuxolimab. The receptors were gathered from an adult with an advanced solid tumor such as melanoma, head and neck, liver or kidney cancer.

The V call is TRBV7-2, the J call TRBJ1-6; D not resolved. There are 14 residues in the CDR3. Germline V gene sequence: CDR1 SGHTA, CDR2 FQGNSA. Trimming pared 4 bases from V and 7 bases from J, leaving 11 bases between. The CDR3 reads CASSYPKVNSPLHF. The CDR3 nucleotides are TGTGCCAGCAGCTATCCCAAAGTGAATTCACCCCTCCACTTT.

The chain uses TRBV11-2 and TRBJ1-5, with TRBD1 matching over 10 bases. Germline V gene data show CDR1 as SGHAT and CDR2 as FQNNGV. Germline trimming cut 3 bases from V and 4 bases from J; bases unmatched to any gene: 3. This CDR3 comprises 15 residues. The CDR3 nucleotides read TGTGCCAGCAGCTTGGGGACAGGGGATAATCAGCCCCAGCATTTT. This encodes CASSLGTGDNQPQHF.

On this clone: The sample contains more than one DNA sequence encoding this CDR3. The CDR3 spells CASSPSSTDTQYF. Written as DNA, the CDR3 is TGTGCCAGCTCACCTTCTAGCACAGATACGCAGTATTTT. The J gene is TRBJ2-3, the V gene TRBV18; no firm D call. The germline CDR1 and CDR2 sequences are KGHSH and LQKENI. V shed 3 bases and J shed 0 bases, with 4 bases lying between them. The CDR3 spans 13 residues.

V is TRBV5-6 and J is TRBJ2-3; 9 bases map to TRBD2. Trimming removed 0 bases from V and 1 base from J; junction bases left unmatched: 12. Germline CDR1 is SGHDT and CDR2 is YYEEEE. This CDR3 is 19 amino acids long. CDR3 residues: CASSLALGGGARRTDTQYF. The CDR3 DNA is TGTGCCAGCAGCTTGGCCCTTGGCGGGGGGGCGAGGCGCACAGATACGCAGTATTTT. Variable domain in full (rest from reference TRBV5-6 and TRBJ2-3): DAGVTQSPTHLIKTRGQQVTLRCSPKSGHDTVSWYQQALGQGPQFIFQYYEEEERQRGNFPDRFSGHQFPNYSSELNVNALLLGDSALYLCASSLALGGGARRTDTQYFGPGTRLTVL.

This clone showed up just once. V is TRBV2 and J is TRBJ1-1; D is perhaps TRBD1 (5 bases). The V gene's germline CDR1 is SNHLY and CDR2 FYNNEI. This CDR3 comprises 15 residues. V was clipped by 2 bases and J by 5 bases, with 15 bases between them. The CDR3 loop is CASSENQGWRTEAFF. The CDR3 DNA sequence: TGTGCCAGCAGTGAAAATCAGGGCTGGCGGACTGAAGCTTTCTTT.

The genes are TRBV10-3 and TRBJ2-5, with 8 nucleotides matching TRBD2. The CDR3 runs 13 residues. The junction had 6 bases not matched to a gene; V was cut back by 7 bases and J by 5 bases. Germline loops: CDR1 ENHRY, CDR2 SYGVKD. CDR3 sequence reads: CAIKLAGLETQYF. The CDR3, as DNA: TGTGCCATCAAATTAGCGGGACTTGAGACCCAGTACTTC.

V is TRBV5-1 and J is TRBJ1-1; D is undetermined. V was cut by 1 base and J by 4 bases, with 17 bases left in between. The CDR3 is made up of 16 amino acids. Germline CDR1 is SGHRS and CDR2 is YFSETQ. CDR3 in amino acids: CASSLRTPPGSTEAFF. For the CDR3, the DNA is TGCGCCAGCAGCTTGAGGACCCCCCCAGGCAGCACTGAAGCTTTCTTT.

The gene calls are TRBV27 and TRBJ1-1; D is uncertain. Germline lookup yields CDR1 MNHEY and CDR2 SMNVEV (reference sequence). The CDR3 consists of 12 residues. V dropped 5 bases and J dropped 5 bases, with 9 bases sitting between them. DNA for the CDR3: TGTGCCAGCAGTAGTATAGGGACTGAAGCTTTCTTT. Encoded protein: CASSSIGTEAFF.

The chain uses TRBV5-1 and TRBJ2-7; 8 bases are a match to TRBD2. V trimming: 3 bases; J trimming: 0 bases; junction bases outside the gene matches: 2. Germline V gene data show CDR1 as SGHRS and CDR2 as YFSETQ. This CDR3 region has 14 residues. CDR3 nucleotide sequence: TGCGCCAGCAGCTGGGGACTAGTCTCCTACGAGCAGTACTTC. Its translation: CASSWGLVSYEQYF.